The source of this T cell receptor beta chain is a study of T cells after yellow fever vaccination. With respect to this clonotype: Its antigen remains unidentified.

The germline CDR1 and CDR2 sequences are KGHSH and LQKENI. V shed 6 bases and J shed 0 bases, with 8 bases lying between them. The CDR3 has 14 amino acids. The study, taken as a whole, reports: Although the secondary response was weaker, it peaked faster, at day 5 versus 15. CD4 and CD8 compartments shared a small share of clonotypes. Reappearance after the booster was seen for most primary-vaccination clones, at approximately 97% CD4 and 75% to 90% CD8.

UMIs were added to TCR cDNA along with a universal primer site when it was made by 5'RACE template switching. MiXCR, run by TCRdb on the 5' RACE reads, gives a single entry per CDR3 protein. The sample includes around 320,000 distinct CDR3 sequences, around 11% of them seen just once. The rearrangement uses TRBV18 and TRBJ1-4; no reliable D call. The source of this sequence is a man between 18 and 29 years old who received the YFV17D yellow fever vaccine. The sample was CD4+ T cells sorted from PBMCs, taken 45 days after the yellow fever booster vaccination. The CDR3 loop is CASSDTATNEKLFF. CDR3 DNA sequence: TGTGCCAGCTCCGACACTGCAACTAATGAAAAACTGTTTTTT.